Below are 7 T cell receptor beta chains sequenced from a single sample in a study of regulatory T cells in long-lasting Graves disease (dated by TCRdb to the early 2020s). This sample's time point label indicates: newly diagnosed GD, antithyroid drugs for less than 3 months. RNA was extracted from PBMCs in TRIzol for both TCR sequencing and RNA sequencing. Libraries were built with multiplex PCR. The data were produced on an Illumina HiSeq 4000. To build TCR beta libraries, CDR3 regions were amplified by Arm-PCR using iRepertoire HTBI primers. TCRdb itself trimmed the public reads at Q25 with fastp, ran MiXCR and retained productive beta chains. For every CDR3 protein sequence, its rows merge into one entry that carries the most common genes and DNA. This sample comprises approximately 400,000 distinct CDR3 sequences, more than 12% of them detected only once. The top ten clonotypes cover approximately 15% of the sample.

These data also featured in a second study, about T cells in Graves' hyperthyroidism and ophthalmopathy.

The specimen comprised peripheral blood mononuclear cells (PBMCs), sampled at new diagnosis, from a patient treated with antithyroid drugs. These receptors were obtained from a woman aged 25 to 39 with Graves disease. Donor details come from another sample of the same person, matched by shared clones.

The sample holds many counts of this clonotype. The CDR3 nucleotides are TGTGCCATCAGGCGGGAGCTCTACAATGAGCAGTTCTTC. Its translation is CAIRRELYNEQFF. The chain carries TRBV11-2 and TRBJ2-1, with TRBD2 matching over 7 bases. This CDR3 region has 13 residues. With 10 bases clipped from V and 3 bases from J, the junction kept 6 bases outside the gene matches. Germline V lookup: CDR1 SGHAT, CDR2 FQNNGV.

The rearrangement joins TRBV27 to TRBJ1-6, with TRBD1 matching over 7 bases. V was clipped by 6 bases and J by 2 bases; unmatched bases: 1. CDR1 and CDR2 (germline): MNHEY, SMNVEV (reference sequence). CDR3 length: 14 amino acids. CDR3 sequence: CASSGTAYNSPLHF. In DNA form, the CDR3 reads TGTGCCAGCAGCGGGACAGCCTATAATTCACCCCTCCACTTT.

This clonotype came up a few times. The chain links TRBV19 to TRBJ2-1; D unresolved. CDR3 length: 11 residues. Per germline, CDR1 LNHDA and CDR2 SQIVND (reference sequence). The ends were cut back, 6 bases at V and 6 bases at J, with 6 bases in the middle. The CDR3 region has the DNA TGTGCCAGTAGAGTACTCAATGAGCAGTTCTTC. Protein product: CASRVLNEQFF.

This chain uses TRBV20-1 with TRBJ1-5; 8 bases map to TRBD1. V shed 0 bases and J 9 bases; nucleotides not matched to a gene: 10. The CDR3 contains 15 residues. CDR1 is DFQATT, CDR2 SNEGSKA, per germline (reference sequence). The CDR3: CSARDGGQALGPQHF. CDR3 coding DNA: TGCAGTGCTAGAGATGGGGGACAGGCCCTGGGGCCCCAGCATTTT.

The table lists this clonotype with many counts. The V call is TRBV30, the J call TRBJ2-1; D not certain. The V and J ends lost 2 bases and 5 bases respectively, with 7 bases between them. The CDR3 totals 12 residues. The V gene's germline CDR1 is GTSNPN and CDR2 SVGIG (reference sequence). The chain's CDR3 is CAWSRPDNEQFF. The CDR3 DNA reads TGTGCCTGGAGTCGACCAGACAATGAGCAGTTCTTC.

This clonotype was detected ten times or more. This chain joins TRBV20-1 and TRBJ2-5; no definite D call. V was pared by 0 bases and J by 5 bases, with 10 bases between. Germline CDR1 and CDR2: DFQATT and SNEGSKA (reference sequence). The CDR3 sequence is 13 residues long. CDR3 bases: TGCAGTGCTAGAGACCTCCTAAGGGAGACCCAGTACTTC. Translated: CSARDLLRETQYF.

In its sample, this clonotype was seen many times. The chain is built from TRBV28 and TRBJ2-7; TRBD2 agrees at 11 bases. The trim removed 6 bases at V and 6 bases at J, leaving 7 bases unmatched. CDR1 is MDHEN, CDR2 SYDVKM, per germline. The CDR3 length is 14 residues. The CDR3 region is CASRFTSGSIEQYF. The CDR3 bases are TGTGCCAGCAGGTTTACTAGCGGGAGTATCGAGCAGTACTTC.